This T cell receptor (beta chain) was recorded in a study of T cell responses to AZD1222 COVID-19 vaccine. Only in-frame clones appear in the TCRdb table, and some are missing; sequencing was by immunoSEQ multiplex PCR. The repertoire holds over 100,000 clones, with more than 75% as singletons. Concerning this clone: Its target is not known.

The CDR3 loop spans 15 amino acids. The V gene's germline CDR1 is SGHNT and CDR2 YYREEE (reference sequence). V lost 5 bases and J lost 5; bases outside the gene matches: 7. Study observations and caveats: Researchers took repertoire samples only after the peak T cell response had come. Increased Spike-specific TCR breadth and depth were observed after two AZD1222 doses. Vaccine-related CD4 TCRs covered spike, predominating at 160-218 and 743-854. Mostly white British, mostly female donors; authors suggested clonal diversity may be underestimated.

The material was peripheral blood, obtained on day 0 of AZD1222 vaccination. This receptor was obtained from an adult in good health. V gene TRBV5-4 combines with J gene TRBJ2-1, with 10 positions matching TRBD2. As DNA, the CDR3 is TGTGCCAGCAGATCCCCAGCGGGGGGGGACAATGAGCAGTTCTTC. Residues: CASRSPAGGDNEQFF.